The rows below give T cell receptor beta chains drawn from one sample of a study of beta chain features in type 1 diabetes. The assay was immunoSEQ multiplex PCR, and TCRdb's table has in-frame clones only and misses some. The sample has approximately 150,000 clones; 8% to 13% are singletons. Sequenced input: naive CD4+ T cells from blood. These receptors all come from a young man in good health. The CDR3 runs from the conserved cysteine through the conserved F or W. The D gene is left open where the match is weak. The size of a clone is reported for some rows only, either as once, few or many, or as a class for expanded clones.

v_gene	j_gene	d_gene	abundance	CDR3nt	CDR3aa
TRBV9	TRBJ2-1	TRBD2	-	TGTGCCAGCAGCGTAGCCCGCACTAGCGGGGGCTCTAATGAGCAGTTCTTC	CASSVARTSGGSNEQFF
TRBV30	TRBJ1-3	TRBD1	few	TGTGCCTGGAGTGCGTTCCGGGACAGATCCTCTGGAAACACCATATATTTT	CAWSAFRDRSSGNTIYF
TRBV19	TRBJ2-4	TRBD1	few	TGTGCCAGTAGGGGACAGTGGAACATTCAGTACTTC	CASRGQWNIQYF
TRBV7-8	TRBJ2-5	TRBD1	few	TGTGCCAGCAGCTTCACGGACAGGGCGGAGACCCAGTACTTC	CASSFTDRAETQYF
TRBV9	TRBJ2-1	-	few	TGTGCCAGCAGCGTAGATACAGGTCGCTACAATGAGCAGTTCTTC	CASSVDTGRYNEQFF
TRBV4-3	TRBJ2-7	TRBD2	-	TGCGCCAGCAGCCGGAGACTAGCGGGGGAGGAGCAGTACTTC	CASSRRLAGEEQYF
TRBV6-6	TRBJ1-1	TRBD1	-	TGTGCCATTCTCGGGGGGACAGGCCCATTAAACACTGAAGCTTTCTTT	CAILGGTGPLNTEAFF
TRBV5-1	TRBJ1-4	-	few	TGCGCCAGCAATACCGGGACATCTAATGAAAAACTGTTTTTT	CASNTGTSNEKLFF
TRBV4-1	TRBJ2-5	TRBD2	few	TGCGCCAGCAGCCAAGAGAGGTTTCTAGCGGGGGGCGAGGAGACCCAGTACTTC	CASSQERFLAGGEETQYF
TRBV9	TRBJ1-3	TRBD1	-	TGTGCCAGCAGCGGGACAGGGTCTGGCGGAAACACCATATATTTT	CASSGTGSGGNTIYF
TRBV11-2	TRBJ1-1	TRBD1	-	TGTGCCAGCAGTAAGGGGGCCACTGAAGCTTTCTTT	CASSKGATEAFF
TRBV27	TRBJ2-7	TRBD1	-	TGTGCCAGCAGCGCCGGGACAGGACCCTACGAGCAGTACTTC	CASSAGTGPYEQYF
TRBV5-6	TRBJ1-5	-	many	TGTGCCAGCAGCTTTGGGCTCTCGGTTCAGCCCCAGCATTTT	CASSFGLSVQPQHF
TRBV7-2	TRBJ2-3	-	many	TGTGCCAGCAGTCGACTGACAGATACGCAGTATTTT	CASSRLTDTQYF
TRBV9	TRBJ1-2	TRBD1	-	TGTGCCAGCAGCGTAGGGACAGGGGCCGCCTCTGGAGGCTACACCTTC	CASSVGTGAASGGYTF
TRBV6-1	TRBJ2-3	TRBD1	-	TGTGCCAGCATCCCGGGACAGGTGGGAGATACGCAGTATTTT	CASIPGQVGDTQYF
TRBV5-4	TRBJ2-2	TRBD1	many	TGTGCCAGCAGTGCGCCGGGACAGAAGACCGGGGAGCTGTTTTTT	CASSAPGQKTGELFF
TRBV5-1	TRBJ1-1	-	-	TGCGCCAGCAGCCCCGAGGCCCGCACTGAAGCTTTCTTT	CASSPEARTEAFF
TRBV9	TRBJ2-7	-	-	TGTGCCAGCAGCGTACAACCCGAGGTAAACTACGAGCAGTACTTC	CASSVQPEVNYEQYF
TRBV4-1	TRBJ2-7	TRBD1	-	TGCGCCAGCAGCCGGCCCGGACAGGGATACGAGCAGTACTTC	CASSRPGQGYEQYF
TRBV25-1	TRBJ2-1	-	-	TGTGCCAGCAGTGGAAGGGGTCAGTCCCAGTTCTTC	CASSGRGQSQFF
TRBV7-9	TRBJ1-5	-	many	TGTGCCAGCAGCCCGATTTCCGGGCCCCAGCATTTT	CASSPISGPQHF
TRBV30	TRBJ2-1	-	few	TGTGCCTGGACCAATTACAATGAGCAGTTCTTC	CAWTNYNEQFF
TRBV7-9	TRBJ2-4	TRBD2	-	TGTGCCAGCAGCCCCCTTGCGGGGGGTTTTCAGGTCAAAAACATTCAGTACTTC	CASSPLAGGFQVKNIQYF
TRBV18	TRBJ2-7	-	few	TGTGCCAGCTCACCACCGGGACATCGATCCGAGCAGTACTTC	CASSPPGHRSEQYF
TRBV5-1	TRBJ2-1	-	few	TGCGCCAGCAGCTTGGGACTTCTCAACAATGAGCAGTTCTTC	CASSLGLLNNEQFF
TRBV5-4	TRBJ1-4	TRBD1	-	TGTGCCAGCAGCCCGAGGACAGGGGAGAGTGAAAAACTGTTTTTT	CASSPRTGESEKLFF
TRBV28	TRBJ1-2	-	many	TGTGCCAGCAGTTCGTACGGTGGCTACACCTTC	CASSSYGGYTF
TRBV10-3	TRBJ1-2	-	few	TGTGCCATCAGTGAGGTGTTGGGGGGAACGGGCTACACCTTC	CAISEVLGGTGYTF
TRBV11-3	TRBJ2-2	-	-	TGTGCCAGCAGCTCCGTTAACAGCGGGGAGCTGTTTTTT	CASSSVNSGELFF
TRBV19	TRBJ2-7	-	few	TGTGCCAGTAGTATGGCGGGGAGGTACTACGAGCAGTACTTC	CASSMAGRYYEQYF
TRBV30	TRBJ1-1	TRBD1	few	TGTGCCTGGAGCGCGGACAGGGGCCTTGAAGCTTTCTTT	CAWSADRGLEAFF
TRBV18	TRBJ1-6	-	many	TGTGCCAGCTCACCAGAGGTCCAGTCACCCCTCCACTTT	CASSPEVQSPLHF
TRBV6-5	TRBJ1-2	TRBD1	once	TGTGCCAGCAGTCCCCGACAGGGGCGGTATGGCTACACCTTC	CASSPRQGRYGYTF
TRBV19	TRBJ2-3	-	many	TGTGCCAGTAAAACTAGCCCCACGACGGATACGCAGTATTTT	CASKTSPTTDTQYF
TRBV7-9	TRBJ1-1	-	-	TGTGCCAGCAGCCCACAGTCGGCGAACACTGAAGCTTTCTTT	CASSPQSANTEAFF
TRBV19	TRBJ2-2	-	few	TGTGCCAGTAGTAGGCTTCACGATAACACCGGGGAGCTGTTTTTT	CASSRLHDNTGELFF
TRBV5-6	TRBJ2-1	-	-	TGTGCCAGCAGCCAGGCGTCCTACAATGAGCAGTTCTTC	CASSQASYNEQFF
TRBV15	TRBJ1-2	-	few	TGTGCCACCAGCAGGGCCTCCTATGGCTACACCTTC	CATSRASYGYTF
TRBV5-5	TRBJ2-3	TRBD2	-	TGTGCCAGCAGCCAGCGGACTAGCGGGGCGGATACGCAGTATTTT	CASSQRTSGADTQYF
TRBV5-4	TRBJ1-2	TRBD1	few	TGTGCCAGCAGCTCTCGGACAGGAATCGCCTATGGCTACACCTTC	CASSSRTGIAYGYTF
TRBV19	TRBJ1-5	-	many	TGTGCCAGTAGTAGACAGTACAATCAGCCCCAGCATTTT	CASSRQYNQPQHF
TRBV7-2	TRBJ1-2	-	few	TGTGCCAGCAGCTTGCTCGGACAAACTCACTCAGGCTACACCTTC	CASSLLGQTHSGYTF
TRBV6-6	TRBJ2-4	-	-	TGTGCCAGCAGCGAAAGCCGGGACATAGCCAAAAACATTCAGTACTTC	CASSESRDIAKNIQYF
TRBV19	TRBJ1-1	-	few	TGTGCCAGTAGTCTTGAGACAGGGAACACTGAAGCTTTCTTT	CASSLETGNTEAFF
TRBV19	TRBJ1-3	-	-	TGTGCCAGTTCGACTGGTAGTGGAAACACCATATATTTT	CASSTGSGNTIYF
TRBV11-2	TRBJ1-4	-	-	TGTGCCAGCGGCTTCGGGGAATCAACTAATGAAAAACTGTTTTTT	CASGFGESTNEKLFF
TRBV7-8	TRBJ1-2	TRBD1	few	TGTGCCAGCAGCATGCCGGGACAGGGGGCTGGTGGCTACACCTTC	CASSMPGQGAGGYTF
TRBV18	TRBJ2-3	TRBD1	-	TGTGCCAGCTCACCGGGACAGAGCACAGATACGCAGTATTTT	CASSPGQSTDTQYF
TRBV5-1	TRBJ1-6	-	few	TGCGCCAGCAGCCGGCTAGGGGAAGGGTTTAATTCACCCCTCCACTTT	CASSRLGEGFNSPLHF
TRBV5-1	TRBJ1-1	-	-	TGCGCCAGCAGCCCAACAGATTTTCCAGGTGAAGCTTTCTTT	CASSPTDFPGEAFF
TRBV7-2	TRBJ2-2	-	few	TGTGCCAGCAGCCCTAGTTTTACCACCGGGGAGCTGTTTTTT	CASSPSFTTGELFF
TRBV4-1	TRBJ1-1	TRBD1	-	TGCGCCAGCAGCCACCACATACCGGGACAGGGGTTGAACACTGAAGCTTTCTTT	CASSHHIPGQGLNTEAFF
TRBV18	TRBJ1-2	-	many	TGTGCCAGCTCGGAAAGGGACCAGGGGTATGGCTACACCTTC	CASSERDQGYGYTF
TRBV5-6	TRBJ1-5	-	few	TGTGCCAGCAGCCTGGGAGGGAAAGGCAATCAGCCCCAGCATTTT	CASSLGGKGNQPQHF
TRBV6-6	TRBJ2-5	-	-	TGTGCCACCATGACTCCGGGAGAGACCCAGTACTTC	CATMTPGETQYF